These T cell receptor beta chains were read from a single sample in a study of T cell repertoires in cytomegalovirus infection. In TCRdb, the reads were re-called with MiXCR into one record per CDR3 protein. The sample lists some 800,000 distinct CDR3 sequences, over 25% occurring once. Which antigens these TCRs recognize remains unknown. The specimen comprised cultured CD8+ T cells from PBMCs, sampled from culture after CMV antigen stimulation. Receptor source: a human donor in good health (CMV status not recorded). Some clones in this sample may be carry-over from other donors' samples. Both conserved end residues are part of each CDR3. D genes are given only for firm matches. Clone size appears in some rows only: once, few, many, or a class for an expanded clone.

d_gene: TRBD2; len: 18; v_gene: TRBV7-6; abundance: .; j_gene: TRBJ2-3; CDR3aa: CVSSGKRGVAVPTDTQYF; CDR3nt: TGTGTCAGCTCCGGAAAGCGGGGGGTCGCGGTCCCCACAGATACGCAGTATTTT
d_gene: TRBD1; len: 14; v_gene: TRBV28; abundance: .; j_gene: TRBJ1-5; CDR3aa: CASSYPDRDQPQHF; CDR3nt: TGTGCCAGCAGTTACCCCGACAGGGATCAGCCCCAGCATTTT
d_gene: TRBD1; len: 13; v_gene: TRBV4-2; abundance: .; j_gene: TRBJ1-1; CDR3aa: CASRHRGHTEAFF; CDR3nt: TGTGCCAGCAGACACAGGGGGCACACTGAAGCTTTCTTT
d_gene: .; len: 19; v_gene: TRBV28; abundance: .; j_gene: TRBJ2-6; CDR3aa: CASSGTTGNGGSGANVLTF; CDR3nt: TGTGCCAGCAGTGGAACTACAGGGAATGGTGGCTCTGGGGCCAACGTCCTGACTTTC
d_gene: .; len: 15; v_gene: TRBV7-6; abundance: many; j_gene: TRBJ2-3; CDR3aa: CASSLVLRGPDTQYF; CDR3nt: TGTGCCAGCAGCTTAGTCTTGCGGGGGCCAGATACGCAGTATTTT
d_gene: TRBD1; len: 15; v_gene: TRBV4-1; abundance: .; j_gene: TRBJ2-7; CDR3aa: CASSQPGQGTHEQYF; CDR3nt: TGCGCCAGCAGCCAGCCGGGACAGGGAACCCACGAGCAGTACTTC
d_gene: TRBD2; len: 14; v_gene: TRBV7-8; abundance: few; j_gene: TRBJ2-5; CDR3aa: CASSLGLVMETQYF; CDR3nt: TGTGCCAGCAGCTTGGGACTAGTGATGGAGACCCAGTACTTC
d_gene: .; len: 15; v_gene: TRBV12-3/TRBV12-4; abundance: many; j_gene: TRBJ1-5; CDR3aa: CASSPTGTINQPQHF; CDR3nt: TGTGCCAGCAGTCCCACCGGGACGATAAATCAGCCCCAGCATTTT
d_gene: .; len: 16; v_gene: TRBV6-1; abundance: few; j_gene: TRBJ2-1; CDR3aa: CASSEWRGGSYNEQFF; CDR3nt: TGTGCCAGCAGTGAATGGAGAGGGGGCTCCTACAATGAGCAGTTCTTC
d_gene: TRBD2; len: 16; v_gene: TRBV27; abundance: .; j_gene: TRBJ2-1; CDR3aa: CASSLWRGGQENEQFF; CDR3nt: TGTGCCAGCAGTTTATGGCGGGGGGGCCAGGAGAATGAGCAGTTCTTC
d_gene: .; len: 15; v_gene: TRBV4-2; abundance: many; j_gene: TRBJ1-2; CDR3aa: CASSQDRESDYGYTF; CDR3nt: TGTGCCAGCAGCCAAGACCGGGAAAGTGATTATGGCTACACCTTC
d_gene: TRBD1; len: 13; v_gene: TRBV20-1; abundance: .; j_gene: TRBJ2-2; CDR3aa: CSAWDRNTGELFF; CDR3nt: TGCAGTGCCTGGGACAGGAACACCGGGGAGCTGTTTTTT
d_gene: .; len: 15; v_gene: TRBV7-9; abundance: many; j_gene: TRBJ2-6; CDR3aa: CASSSRGSGANVLTF; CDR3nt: TGTGCCAGCAGCTCAAGAGGATCTGGGGCCAACGTCCTGACTTTC
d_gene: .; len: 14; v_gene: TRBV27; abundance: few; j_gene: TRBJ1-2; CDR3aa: CASSPLPGTKGYTF; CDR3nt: TGTGCCAGCAGTCCACTTCCCGGGACAAAAGGCTACACCTTC
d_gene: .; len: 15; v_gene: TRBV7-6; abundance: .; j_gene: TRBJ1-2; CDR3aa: CASSLAGPSDYGYTF; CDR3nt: TGTGCCAGCAGCTTAGCGGGCCCCTCGGACTATGGCTACACCTTC
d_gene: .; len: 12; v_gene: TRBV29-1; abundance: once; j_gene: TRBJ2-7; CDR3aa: CSVVGALDEQYF; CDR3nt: TGCAGCGTTGTGGGGGCTCTCGACGAGCAGTACTTC
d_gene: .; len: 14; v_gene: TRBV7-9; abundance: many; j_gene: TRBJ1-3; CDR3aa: CASSLGNSGNTIYF; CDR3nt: TGTGCCAGCAGCCTGGGGAACTCTGGAAACACCATATATTTT
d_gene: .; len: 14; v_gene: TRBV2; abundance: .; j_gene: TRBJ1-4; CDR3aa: CASIGPPTNEKLFF; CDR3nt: TGTGCCAGCATCGGGCCTCCAACTAATGAAAAACTGTTTTTT
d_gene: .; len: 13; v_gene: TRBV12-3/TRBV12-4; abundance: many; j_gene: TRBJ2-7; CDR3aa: CASRSRDAVEQYF; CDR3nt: TGTGCCAGCAGATCCCGGGACGCCGTCGAGCAGTACTTC
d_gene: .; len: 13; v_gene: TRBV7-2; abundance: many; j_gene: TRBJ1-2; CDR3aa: CASPTREHYGYTF; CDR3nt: TGTGCCAGCCCTACAAGGGAACACTATGGCTACACCTTC
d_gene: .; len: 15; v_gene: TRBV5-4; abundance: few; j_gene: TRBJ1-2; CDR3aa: CASSLVPGENYGYTF; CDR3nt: TGTGCCAGCAGCTTGGTTCCAGGAGAGAACTATGGCTACACCTTC
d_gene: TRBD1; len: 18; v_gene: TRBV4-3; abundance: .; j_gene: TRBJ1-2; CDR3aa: CASSQDAGTGRDIYGYTF; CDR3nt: TGCGCCAGCAGCCAAGATGCGGGGACAGGGCGAGATATCTATGGCTACACCTTC
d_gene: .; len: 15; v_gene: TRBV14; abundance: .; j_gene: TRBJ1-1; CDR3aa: CASNAVDNRDTEAFF; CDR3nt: TGTGCCAGCAACGCCGTAGACAATCGTGACACTGAAGCTTTCTTT